This T cell receptor beta chain was sequenced during a study of sequential checkpoint blockade in melanoma. On the study more broadly: First-line arms were nivolumab then ipilimumab, or the reverse, randomized 1:1. Maintenance nivolumab came after either treatment sequence.

Treatment of the sample: randomized to nivolumab then ipilimumab (arm A) or the reverse (arm B). None of the patients previously received DNA-damaging chemotherapy. Live CD3+CD8+ CD19− CD56− cells were sorted from PBMCs. V was clipped by 5 bases and J by 4 bases; unmatched bases: 4. From germline, CDR1 is SGHVS and CDR2 FNYEAQ. The CDR3 length is 13 residues. The method was immunoSEQ multiplex PCR; TCRdb's version includes in-frame clones alone and lacks a portion of them. Of around 11,000 clones listed, more than 50% are singletons. The sequencing used CD8+ T cells sorted from blood (inferred from file names), collected from a patient given nivolumab and ipilimumab in sequence. J is TRBJ2-7 and V is TRBV7-6; 8 bases line up with TRBD1. The sequence was collected from a human donor with melanoma. CDR3: CASSPGQGYEQYF. The DNA for the CDR3 is TGTGCCAGCAGCCCCGGACAGGGTTACGAGCAGTACTTC.